This TCR beta chain was recorded in a study of T cells in Graves' hyperthyroidism and ophthalmopathy. Amplification of TCR beta CDR3 regions was performed using RNA transcripts as template. A first-round RT-PCR of the TCR CDR3 used the HTBI primer set. TCRdb fed the multiplex PCR reads into MiXCR, producing one record per CDR3 protein. This sample has under 650,000 distinct CDR3 sequences, with around 15% found just once. The CDR3 is made up of 12 amino acids. V lost 8 bases, J lost 3 bases, and 11 bases lay in between. From germline, CDR1 is SNHLY and CDR2 FYNNEI. Ten or more counts support this clonotype.

The sequencing sample was made of blood. The origin of this receptor is a woman under 40 with Graves' hyperthyroidism. J is TRBJ2-7 and V is TRBV2; D perhaps matches TRBD2 (6 bases). In DNA form, the CDR3 reads TGTGCCAGCCGCGGGGCCAGCTACGAGCAGTACTTC. This translates into CASRGASYEQYF.